These 3 T cell receptor beta chains originate from one sample sequenced in a study of cytomegalovirus exposure and HLA in healthy donors. Researchers ran the PCR with 60 Vbeta and 13 Jbeta primers. Assay: immunoSEQ multiplex PCR; the TCRdb copy retains only in-frame clones and omits some. The sample records under 200,000 clones, around 68% being singletons. Material for sequencing was PBMCs. The receptor source for this set is a man aged 50-60 years in good health and CMV-seronegative.

The V and J genes are TRBV5-1 and TRBJ1-2; no clear D. V was pared by 0 bases and J by 8 bases, with 11 bases between. The CDR3 has 13 residues. CDR1 and CDR2 from the germline V gene are SGHRS and YFSETQ. CDR3 nucleotide sequence: TGCGCCAGCAGCTTGGGAGGCCAAAAGGGCTACACCTTC. The encoded protein is CASSLGGQKGYTF.

V usage is TRBV11-1 and J usage is TRBJ2-7; 8 nucleotides align to TRBD1. The CDR3 totals 14 residues. Germline CDR1 and CDR2: SGHAT and FQDESV (reference sequence). Trimming removed 5 bases from V and 6 bases from J; junction bases left unmatched: 9. CDR3 DNA: TGTGCCAGCAGCATCCTACAGGGGGTGGGCGAGCAGTACTTC. It translates to CASSILQGVGEQYF.

The CDR3: CATSSRTGQRTDTQYF. CDR3 in DNA: TGTGCCACCAGCAGCAGGACAGGGCAAAGGACAGATACGCAGTATTTT. V gene TRBV15 combines with J gene TRBJ2-3, with 8 bases aligning to TRBD1. Germline lookup yields CDR1 LNHNV and CDR2 YYDKDF (reference sequence). CDR3 length equals 16 residues. Germline trimming cut 3 bases from V and 3 bases from J; bases unmatched to any gene: 8.